One sample yielded the 7 T cell receptor beta chains listed below, sequenced in a study of blood T cell repertoires in COVID-19. Data came from immunoSEQ multiplex PCR; TCRdb stores just in-frame clones and leaves some out. The data show fewer than 200,000 clones, with about 90% seen just once and about 1.2% held by the top ten. The sequenced sample was PBMCs or T cells enriched from blood (not recorded which). The receptors stem from a human donor with acute COVID-19. The donor label of this sample is uncertain.

The V and J genes are TRBV19 and TRBJ1-4; TRBD1 matches 9 bases. Trimming at V came to 7 bases and at J to 8 bases, leaving 11 bases not matched to a gene. The CDR3 has 15 residues. From germline, CDR1 is LNHDA and CDR2 SQIVND (reference sequence). CDR3 in DNA: TGTGCCAGTACTAGTTGGACAGGGGTAGGCGAAAAACTGTTTTTT. Translation gives CASTSWTGVGEKLFF.

CDR3 sequence (DNA): TGCGCCAGCCAGACAACGCCTAGCGGGGGGCCCCAGCAAGAGACCCAGTACTTC. It is translated as CASQTTPSGGPQQETQYF. The V and J genes are TRBV5-1 and TRBJ2-5; TRBD2 agrees at 11 bases. The ends lost 7 bases at V and 2 bases at J; junction bases unmatched: 16. The CDR3 covers 18 residues. Germline CDR1 SGHRS, CDR2 YFSETQ.

A word on this clone: Germline and junction disagree at one end, which may indicate a read error. The genes are TRBV4-1 and TRBJ2-1; 7 positions agree with TRBD2. CDR3 length equals 12 residues. Germline loops: CDR1 MGHRA, CDR2 YSYEKL. CDR3 in amino acids: CASNIPGEGLIF. DNA for the CDR3: TGCGCCAGCAATATCCCCGGGGAGGGTTTAATCTTC.

This clone has only one observation. The genes are TRBV30 and TRBJ1-1, with D maybe TRBD1 (5 bases). The V and J ends lost 1 base and 1 base respectively, with 13 bases between them. Germline CDR1 and CDR2: GTSNPN and SVGIG (reference sequence). The CDR3 runs to 15 residues. The CDR3 sequence: CAWSAADRPNTEAFF. The CDR3 coding sequence is TGTGCCTGGAGTGCTGCAGACAGACCGAACACTGAAGCTTTCTTT.

The CDR3: CASSPPIRLAGGYQETQYF. The CDR3 region has the DNA TGTGCCAGCAGCCCTCCAATCAGGCTAGCGGGGGGGTACCAAGAGACCCAGTACTTC. This chain uses TRBV3-1 (or the pseudogene TRBV3-2) with TRBJ2-5; 12 bases agree with TRBD2. CDR1 LGHDT and CDR2 YNNKEL come from the germline V gene (reference sequence). V shed 4 bases and J 0 bases; nucleotides not matched to a gene: 12. The CDR3 totals 19 residues.

This rearrangement joins TRBV12-3 or TRBV12-4 to TRBJ2-5; D remains unclear. The CDR3 is made up of 12 amino acids. Trimming removed 8 bases at V and 5 bases at J, with 12 bases between. CDR3 nucleotide sequence: TGTGCCAGCGGAACGGTGGAGGAGACCCAGTACTTC. The encoded protein is CASGTVEETQYF.

The count of this clone is one. The chain has TRBV7-2 and TRBJ2-3; D is uncertain. Per the germline V gene, CDR1 is SGHTA and CDR2 is FQGNSA. Deletions cut 3 bases from V and 4 bases from J, with 8 bases between. CDR3 length equals 13 residues. The CDR3 spells CASSFHGADTQYF. In DNA form, the CDR3 reads TGTGCCAGCAGCTTTCATGGAGCAGATACGCAGTATTTT.